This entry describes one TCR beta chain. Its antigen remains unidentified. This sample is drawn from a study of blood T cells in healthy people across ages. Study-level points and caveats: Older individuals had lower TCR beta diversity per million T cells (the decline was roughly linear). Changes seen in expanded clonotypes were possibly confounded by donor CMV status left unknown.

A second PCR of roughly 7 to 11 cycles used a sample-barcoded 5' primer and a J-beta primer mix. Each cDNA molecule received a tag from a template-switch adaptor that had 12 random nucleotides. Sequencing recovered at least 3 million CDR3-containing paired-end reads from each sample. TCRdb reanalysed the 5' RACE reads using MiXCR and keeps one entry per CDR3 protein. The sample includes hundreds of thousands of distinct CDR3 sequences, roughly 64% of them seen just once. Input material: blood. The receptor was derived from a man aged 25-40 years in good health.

CDR3: CASSLDGYDNEQFF. Written as DNA, the CDR3 is TGTGCCAGCAGCTTGGATGGTTACGACAATGAGCAGTTCTTC. The chain carries TRBV7-2 and TRBJ2-1, with D hard to call. Germline-derived CDR1 and CDR2 are SGHTA and FQGNSA. Trimming removed 3 bases from V and 5 bases from J, with 11 bases in between. The CDR3 contains 14 residues.